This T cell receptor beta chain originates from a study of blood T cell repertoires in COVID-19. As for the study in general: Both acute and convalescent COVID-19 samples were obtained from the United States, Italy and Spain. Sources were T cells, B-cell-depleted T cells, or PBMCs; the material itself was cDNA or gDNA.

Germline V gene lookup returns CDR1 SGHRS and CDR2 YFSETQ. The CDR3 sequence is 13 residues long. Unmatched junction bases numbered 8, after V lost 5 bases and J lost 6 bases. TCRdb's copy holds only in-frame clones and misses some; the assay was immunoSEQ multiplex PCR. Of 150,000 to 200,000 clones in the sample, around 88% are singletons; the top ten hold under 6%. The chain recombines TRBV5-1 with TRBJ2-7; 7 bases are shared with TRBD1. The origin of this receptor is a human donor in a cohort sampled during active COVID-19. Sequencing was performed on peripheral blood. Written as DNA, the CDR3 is TGCGCCAGCAGTACCGGGACAGCCGTCGAGCAGTACTTC. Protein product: CASSTGTAVEQYF.